Detailed here is one TCR beta chain. Its antigen is undetermined. The CDR3 covers 17 residues. V lost 4 bases to trimming and J lost 0 bases; unmatched junction nucleotides: 9. Germline values: CDR1 SGHTA, CDR2 FQGNSA. The primer mix had 60 Vbeta and 13 Jbeta primers. Clones were read by immunoSEQ multiplex PCR, and TCRdb kept only the in-frame ones, dropping some. Altogether roughly 150,000 clones are present, approximately 88% being singletons, with the ten largest covering 0.95% to 1.5%. The data stem from a study of cytomegalovirus exposure and HLA in healthy donors. Findings of the study overall: The study put under 200 TCR beta chains on its list as cytomegalovirus-associated. In a later analysis, V- and J-gene trimming of beta chains associated with a DCLRE1C missense variant, replicated independently. A later analysis reported that several of the most significant clusters appeared to be linked to common viral pathogens, among them Epstein-Barr virus.

Sequenced material: PBMCs. The clonotype was recovered from a boy between 2 and 15 years old in good health and CMV-seronegative. The chain carries TRBV7-2 and TRBJ2-1; 7 nucleotides agree with TRBD2. The CDR3 reads CASSSRLAPSSYNEQFF. The CDR3 bases are TGTGCCAGCAGCTCACGACTAGCTCCCAGCTCCTACAATGAGCAGTTCTTC.